This T cell receptor (beta chain) was sequenced for a study of cytomegalovirus exposure and HLA in healthy donors. Whole-study findings and limits: Being productive about 90% or about 30% of the time was typical of most TCR beta V segments in an earlier analysis.

Both 60 Vbeta primers and 13 Jbeta primers went into the PCR. Source study methods: Later analysis identified tens of millions of unique TCR beta chains, about 10 million shared. Repertoires were generated with immunoSEQ multiplex PCR, while TCRdb's copy carries only in-frame clones and drops some. Clonal size and the V and J genes are those of that table, whereas D and trimming came from the DNA. The data show under 200,000 clones, with around 77% seen just once and over 2% held by the top ten. J lost 5 bases, V lost 0 bases, and 4 bases had no gene match. The germline CDR1 and CDR2 sequences are SGHDT and YYEEEE. The CDR3 has 16 residues. Concerning this clone: The antigen is unknown.

Sequenced material: PBMCs. The clonotype was recovered from a man between 60 and 75 years old in good health and CMV-seronegative. The chain has TRBV5-6 and TRBJ2-3; 12 nucleotides match TRBD1. As DNA, the CDR3 is TGTGCCAGCAGCTTGGCGGGACAGGGGGCAATAGATACGCAGTATTTT. This codes for CASSLAGQGAIDTQYF.